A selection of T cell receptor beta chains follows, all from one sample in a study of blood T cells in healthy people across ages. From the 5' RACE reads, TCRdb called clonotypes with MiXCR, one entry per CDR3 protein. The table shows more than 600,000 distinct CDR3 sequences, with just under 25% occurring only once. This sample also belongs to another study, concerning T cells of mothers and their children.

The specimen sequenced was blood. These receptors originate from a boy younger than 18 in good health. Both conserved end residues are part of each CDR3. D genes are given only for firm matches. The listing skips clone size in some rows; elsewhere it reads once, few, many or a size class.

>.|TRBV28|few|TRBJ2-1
TGTGCCAGCAGTCCCCGGAGGGTCGTCGGCAATGAGCAGTTCTTC
CASSPRRVVGNEQFF
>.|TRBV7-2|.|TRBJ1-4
TGTGCCAGCAGCTTAGGCAGTGGTGAAAAACTGTTTTTT
CASSLGSGEKLFF
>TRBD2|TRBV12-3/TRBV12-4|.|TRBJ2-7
TGTGCCAGCAGTTTTCTAGCGGGAGGGAAAACCTACGAGCAGTACTTC
CASSFLAGGKTYEQYF
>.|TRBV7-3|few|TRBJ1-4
TGTGCCAGCAGCTTAAAGCCTGCAACTAATGAAAAACTGTTTTTT
CASSLKPATNEKLFF
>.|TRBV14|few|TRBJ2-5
TGTGCCAGCAGCCGCGACCGGGAGTATGGTGAGCAGTACTTC
CASSRDREYGEQYF
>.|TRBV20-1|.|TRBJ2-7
TGCAGTGCCCGGGCCCTTACGGGGGAGCAGTACTTC
CSARALTGEQYF
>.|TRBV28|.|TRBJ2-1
TGTGCCAGCAGTTTCCGACCAACTAATGAGCAGTTCTTC
CASSFRPTNEQFF
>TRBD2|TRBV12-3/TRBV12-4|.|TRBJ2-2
TGTGCCAGCAGTGTGTTGACTAGCGGGAGTCACGGGGAGCTGTTTTTT
CASSVLTSGSHGELFF
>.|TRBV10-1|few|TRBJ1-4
TGCGCCACCGCTCCCGATTTCCATGAAAAACTGTTTTTT
CATAPDFHEKLFF
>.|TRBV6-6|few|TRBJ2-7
TGTGCCAGCAGTCAACCCCTTAATAGATTTTACGAGCAGTACTTC
CASSQPLNRFYEQYF
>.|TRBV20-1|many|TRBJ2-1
TGCAGTGCTAGCCACAATGAGCAGTTCTTC
CSASHNEQFF
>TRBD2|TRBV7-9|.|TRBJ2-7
TGTGCCAGCAGCTCTGGAGAGACTAGCGGGGCGGGTTCCTACGAGCAGTACTTC
CASSSGETSGAGSYEQYF
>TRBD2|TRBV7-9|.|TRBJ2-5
TGTGCCAGCAGCTTAGCGGGACTAGCGGCTAAAGAGACCCAGTACTTC
CASSLAGLAAKETQYF
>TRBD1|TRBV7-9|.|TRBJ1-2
TGTGCCAGCAGCCCCGGGACAGATAGCGGCTACACCTTC
CASSPGTDSGYTF
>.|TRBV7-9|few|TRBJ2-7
TGTGCCAGCAGCTTTGGCGCTACCGAGCAGTACTTC
CASSFGATEQYF
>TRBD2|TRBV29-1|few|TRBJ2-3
TGCAGCGTTGTAGCGGGAATGGGGCAGACAGATACGCAGTATTTT
CSVVAGMGQTDTQYF
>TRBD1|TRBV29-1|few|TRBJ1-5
TGCAGCGTGCTTCAGGGGGGTAGCAATCAGCCCCAGCATTTT
CSVLQGGSNQPQHF
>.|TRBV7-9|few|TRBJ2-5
TGTGCCAGCACCCGAAGGGGGGCGGAAGAGACCCAGTACTTC
CASTRRGAEETQYF
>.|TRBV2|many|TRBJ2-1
TGTGCCAGCAGTGAAGGGGGTGAGCAGTTCTTC
CASSEGGEQFF
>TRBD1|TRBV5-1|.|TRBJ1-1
TGCGCCAGCAGCCTGTGGACAGGGAACACTGAAGCTTTCTTT
CASSLWTGNTEAFF
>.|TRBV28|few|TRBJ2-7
TGTACCAGCAGCCGAAGGGGGAACGAGCAGTACTTC
CTSSRRGNEQYF
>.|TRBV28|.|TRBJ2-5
TGTGCCAGCAGCAACCTTAAACAAGAGACCCAGTACTTC
CASSNLKQETQYF
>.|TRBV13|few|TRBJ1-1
TGTGCCAGCAGCTTTACCGAAGGGCTTGAAGCTTTCTTT
CASSFTEGLEAFF
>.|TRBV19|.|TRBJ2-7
TGTGCCAGTAGTATAGGAGGCACAAACTACGAGCAGTACTTC
CASSIGGTNYEQYF
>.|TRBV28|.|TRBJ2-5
TGTGCCAGCAGTTTCACCATCCAAGAGACCCAGTACTTC
CASSFTIQETQYF
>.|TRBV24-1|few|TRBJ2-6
TGTGCCACCAGTGATTTGACCGGGGCCAACGTCCTGACTTTC
CATSDLTGANVLTF
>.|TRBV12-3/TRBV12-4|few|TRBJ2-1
TGTGCCAGCAGTTCCCCTAGTTACTATGAGCAGTTCTTC
CASSSPSYYEQFF
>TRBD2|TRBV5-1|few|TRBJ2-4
TGCGCCAGCGCCCGGACTAGCGGGGGGGCAAACATTCAGCACTTC
CASARTSGGANIQHF
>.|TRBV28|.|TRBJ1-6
TGTGCCAGCAGTTTAGAGGGCAGGGCACATAATTCACCCCTCCACTTT
CASSLEGRAHNSPLHF
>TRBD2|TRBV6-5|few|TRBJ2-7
TGTGCCAGCAGTTACGGGGTTAGCGGGAGCTACGAGCAGTACTTC
CASSYGVSGSYEQYF
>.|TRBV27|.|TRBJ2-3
TGTGCCAGCAGATTTCAAGCGGTTTTCACAGATACGCAGTATTTT
CASRFQAVFTDTQYF
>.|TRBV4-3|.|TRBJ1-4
TGCGCCAGCAGCCAAGATTTCGGGTTGCAGCCTAATGAAAAACTGTTTTTT
CASSQDFGLQPNEKLFF
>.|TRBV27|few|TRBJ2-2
TGTGCCAGCAGTTTATTCCGCAACACCGGGGAGCTGTTTTTT
CASSLFRNTGELFF
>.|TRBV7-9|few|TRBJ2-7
TGTGCCAGCAGCATCGACTTCTACGAGCAGTACTTC
CASSIDFYEQYF
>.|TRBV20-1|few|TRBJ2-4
TGCAGTGCTAGTCAACTAGCCAAAAACATTCAGTACTTC
CSASQLAKNIQYF
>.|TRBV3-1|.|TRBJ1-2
TGTACCAGCAGCCAACTCCCTCCTACGGGACGGACCTATGGCTACACCTTC
CTSSQLPPTGRTYGYTF
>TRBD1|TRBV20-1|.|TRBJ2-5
TGCAGTGCCCGACAGGGGGGAAAGACCCAGTACTTC
CSARQGGKTQYF
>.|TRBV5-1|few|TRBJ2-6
TGCGCCAGCAGCCCGTGGGTCGCTTCTGGGGCCAACGTCCTGACTTTC
CASSPWVASGANVLTF
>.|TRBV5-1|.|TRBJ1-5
TGCGCCAGCAGCTTGGGGAGTGGATTCAATCAGCCCCAGCATTTT
CASSLGSGFNQPQHF
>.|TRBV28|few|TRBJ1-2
TGTGCCAGCAGTACTACCGGGACACCCAACTATGGCTACACCTTC
CASSTTGTPNYGYTF
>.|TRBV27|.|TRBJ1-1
TGTGCCAGCAGTTTATCGAGGACGAGGGGCACTGAAGCTTTCTTT
CASSLSRTRGTEAFF
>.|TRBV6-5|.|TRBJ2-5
TGTGCCAGCAGTCCCTTTGGGGCCAAGACCCAGTACTTC
CASSPFGAKTQYF
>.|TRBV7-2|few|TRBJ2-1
TGTGCCAGCAGCTTAGACGGGCCGAGCTCCTACAATGAGCAGTTCTTC
CASSLDGPSSYNEQFF
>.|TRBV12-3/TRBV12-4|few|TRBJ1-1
TGTGCCAGCAGTTTCGGGGGGGCGAGGACTGAAGCTTTCTTT
CASSFGGARTEAFF
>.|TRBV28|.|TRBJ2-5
TGTGCCAGCAGTTCCTTAAGGGGCGCGGAGACCCAGTACTTC
CASSSLRGAETQYF
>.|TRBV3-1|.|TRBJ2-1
TGTGCCAGCAGCCAAGATGTGGGTCGGGGAGAGCAGTTCTTC
CASSQDVGRGEQFF
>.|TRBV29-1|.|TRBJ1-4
TGCAGCGTGTCGGGGATTAATGAAAAACTGTTTTTT
CSVSGINEKLFF
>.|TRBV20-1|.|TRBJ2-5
TGCAGTGCTAGGTTGACAGGCCAAGAGACCCAGTACTTC
CSARLTGQETQYF
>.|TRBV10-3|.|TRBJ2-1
TGTGCCATCCGGGCCGAGGATGAGCAGTTCTTC
CAIRAEDEQFF
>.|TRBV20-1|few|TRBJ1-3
TGCAGTGCTAGTCGGGGTCTCACCATATATTTT
CSASRGLTIYF
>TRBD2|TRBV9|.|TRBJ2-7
TGTGCCAGCAGCGTAGGCCTAGCGGGGGCCTACGAGCAGTACTTC
CASSVGLAGAYEQYF
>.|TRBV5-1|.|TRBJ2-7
TGCGCCAGCAAGGGGGGGACCCCAATCCTCGACGAGCAGTACTTC
CASKGGTPILDEQYF
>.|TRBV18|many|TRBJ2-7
TGTGCCAGCTCACCACCCCTAGGGACCTACGAGCAGTACTTC
CASSPPLGTYEQYF